The rows below give T cell receptor beta chains drawn from one sample of a study of blood T cell repertoires in COVID-19. Clones were read by immunoSEQ multiplex PCR, and TCRdb kept only the in-frame ones, dropping some. The table shows 9,000 to 15,000 clones, with 85% to 90% occurring only once. The sample taken for sequencing was peripheral blood. Every receptor here comes from a human donor in a cohort sampled during active COVID-19. Both conserved end residues are part of each CDR3. The order of the fields is V gene, J gene, D gene, clone size, CDR3 DNA, CDR3 protein. The D gene is left open where the match is weak. For some rows the clone size is stated as once, few or many, or as a class when expanded; others skip it.

TRBV5-1,TRBJ2-1,-,-,TGCGCCAGCAGCTTGGTCGGAGGGGGGGATTGGAATGAGCAGTTCTTC,CASSLVGGGDWNEQFF
TRBV6-4,TRBJ1-1,-,-,TGTGCCAGCAGTGCCAGCCCAGGTAACACTGAAGCTTTCTTT,CASSASPGNTEAFF
TRBV7-9,TRBJ2-4,-,-,TGTGCCAGCAGCCCACAGGGTCTAGCCAAAAACATTCAGTACTTC,CASSPQGLAKNIQYF
TRBV11-2,TRBJ1-6,TRBD1,once,TGTGCCAGCAGCTTAGATCGGCAGGGGGCGAGATCACCCCTCCACTTT,CASSLDRQGARSPLHF
TRBV5-1,TRBJ2-7,TRBD1,-,TGCGCCAGCAGCTCCACCGGGACAGGGGCCTACGAGCAGTACTTC,CASSSTGTGAYEQYF
TRBV6-2/TRBV6-3,TRBJ2-5,-,-,TGTGCCAGCAGTTACCAGGGGCCAGGTCAAGAGACCCAGTACTTC,CASSYQGPGQETQYF
TRBV29-1,TRBJ1-4,-,-,TGCAGCGTTGGGGGAGGGGCGAGTTATGAAAAACTGTTTTTT,CSVGGGASYEKLFF
TRBV3-1/TRBV3-2,TRBJ1-6,-,-,TGTGCCAGCAGCCCCTCTACGGGGGGCAGGTCACCCCTCCACTTT,CASSPSTGGRSPLHF
TRBV11-1,TRBJ2-5,-,once,TGTGCCAGCAGCTTAGGGACAATGGAAGAGACCCAGTACTTC,CASSLGTMEETQYF
TRBV13,TRBJ2-5,TRBD2,-,TGTGCCAGCAGCCCCCCTAGCGGCCGAACCCAGTACTTC,CASSPPSGRTQYF
TRBV27,TRBJ2-3,-,-,TGTGCCAGCAGTGGACAAGGGCCAGATACGCAGTATTTT,CASSGQGPDTQYF
TRBV9,TRBJ2-3,TRBD2,-,TGTGCCAGCAGCGACCCTAGCGGGGCTGCAGATACGCAGTATTTT,CASSDPSGAADTQYF
TRBV2,TRBJ2-7,-,-,TGTGCCAGCAGTGACGTGGCTCTCTACGAGCAGTACTTC,CASSDVALYEQYF
TRBV18,TRBJ2-7,-,-,TGTGCCAGCTCACCACCAGGACTGTTCTCCTACGAGCAGTACTTC,CASSPPGLFSYEQYF
TRBV5-1,TRBJ2-7,-,-,TGCGCCAGCCGGAGCTCCTACGAGCAGTACTTC,CASRSSYEQYF
TRBV6-5,TRBJ2-6,-,-,TGTGCCAGCAGTAGCAACCAAGCTGGGGCCAACGTCCTGACTTTC,CASSSNQAGANVLTF
TRBV10-2,TRBJ2-2,TRBD2,-,TGCGCCAGCAGTGAGAACGGGGGGGCCGGGGGCTCAGGGGAGCTGTTTTTT,CASSENGGAGGSGELFF
TRBV19,TRBJ2-5,-,-,TGTGCCAGTTCGGGGGAGCGGGTCCAGACCCAGTACTTC,CASSGERVQTQYF
TRBV3-1/TRBV3-2,TRBJ2-2,-,-,TGTGCCAGCAGCCAAGAGGGGCTCGGGGAGCTGTTTTTT,CASSQEGLGELFF
TRBV11-2,TRBJ1-2,-,-,TGTGCCAGCAGCTTAGAGGAGGGGCTGGGCTATGGCTACACCTTC,CASSLEEGLGYGYTF
TRBV5-1,TRBJ1-2,-,-,TGCGCCAGCAGCTTGGGGCAGCGAACTAACTATGGCTACACCTTC,CASSLGQRTNYGYTF
TRBV7-2,TRBJ2-4,-,-,TGTGCCAGCAGCCTCCGGGACATTCAGTACTTC,CASSLRDIQYF
TRBV30,TRBJ1-5,-,-,TGTGCCTGGAGATCGGGGGGCAATCAGCCCCAGCATTTT,CAWRSGGNQPQHF
TRBV27,TRBJ1-6,TRBD1,-,TGTGCCAGCAGCCCTATTACAGGGGGAAGGGGACTAATCGCACCCCTCCACTTT,CASSPITGGRGLIAPLHF
TRBV18,TRBJ1-3,-,once,TGTGCCAGCTCACTTCAGGCCCTCTCTGGAAACACCATATATTTT,CASSLQALSGNTIYF
TRBV9,TRBJ1-4,-,-,TGTGCCAGCAGCCCAAGGCGGAGGGAAGGGGCGAATGAAAAACTGTTTTTT,CASSPRRREGANEKLFF
TRBV9,TRBJ1-1,TRBD1,-,TGTGCCAGCAGCGTCCGACAGGGGGCCAACACTGAAGCTTTCTTT,CASSVRQGANTEAFF
TRBV5-1,TRBJ2-3,-,-,TGCGCCAGCAGCTTGGAACCGGCTAGAGGGTTCCCAGATACGCAGTATTTT,CASSLEPARGFPDTQYF
TRBV9,TRBJ1-1,TRBD1,few,TGTGCCAGCAGCGACGCTCCAGGGGGCTACACTGAAGCTTTCTTT,CASSDAPGGYTEAFF
TRBV6-5,TRBJ2-5,TRBD1,-,TGTGCCAGCGGGACAGGGGGCTCGGTCGGAGAGACCCAGTACTTC,CASGTGGSVGETQYF
TRBV5-1,TRBJ1-2,-,-,TGCGCCAGCAGCTTGTCCGAGTATGGCTACACCTTC,CASSLSEYGYTF
TRBV19,TRBJ1-1,TRBD1,once,TGTGCCAGTAGTCCAGACAGGGTTTTTATGAACACTGAAGCTTTCTTT,CASSPDRVFMNTEAFF
TRBV7-2,TRBJ1-5,-,once,TGTGCCAGCAGCTTAGCGTCCGGGAATCAGCCCCAGCATTTT,CASSLASGNQPQHF
TRBV23-1,TRBJ2-7,TRBD1,few,TGCGCCAGCAGACCGGGACAGATCTCCTACGAGCAGTACTTC,CASRPGQISYEQYF
TRBV21-1,TRBJ2-7,-,-,TGTGCCAGCAGCCCCGGGACAGGGGCCTACGAGCAGTACTTC,CASSPGTGAYEQYF
TRBV6-5,TRBJ1-6,TRBD1,-,TGTGCCAGCAGTCAACAGGGGAACAATTCACCCCTCCACTTT,CASSQQGNNSPLHF
TRBV20-1,TRBJ2-1,TRBD1,-,TGCAGTGCTAGGTGGACAGGGGAGGTCTTC,CSARWTGEVF
TRBV25-1,TRBJ1-6,-,once,TGTGCCAGCAGGCGGGGGGGCAATTCACCCCTCCACTTT,CASRRGGNSPLHF
TRBV10-3,TRBJ2-1,TRBD1,-,TGTGCCATCAGTCCCTCCCCCCAGGACAGGGGTCCCAATGAGCAGTTCTTC,CAISPSPQDRGPNEQFF
TRBV29-1,TRBJ2-1,TRBD2,-,TGCAGCGTTGTATGGGGAGGGGCTTTCTCCTACAATGAGCAGTTCTTC,CSVVWGGAFSYNEQFF
TRBV19,TRBJ1-5,-,-,TGTGCCAGTAGTATCTGGGGCAGGGATGGTCAGCCCCAGCATTTT,CASSIWGRDGQPQHF
TRBV6-6,TRBJ2-3,TRBD2,few,TGTGCCAGCGGGCGGGAGGGCCTTACAGATACGCAGTATTTT,CASGREGLTDTQYF
TRBV27,TRBJ1-2,-,once,TGTGCCAGCAGTTTCGTGGGGCTCGGTAACTATGGCTACACCTTC,CASSFVGLGNYGYTF
TRBV5-1,TRBJ1-2,-,-,TGCGCCAGCAGCCTAACAGGAGAAGCTTCCTATGGCTACACCTTC,CASSLTGEASYGYTF
TRBV7-8,TRBJ2-3,-,-,TGTGCCAGCAGCTTAATAGCAGATACGCAGTATTTT,CASSLIADTQYF
TRBV5-1,TRBJ1-1,-,few,TGCGCCAGCAGCTTGGATTTGGGGCTTGGCGAAGCTTTCTTT,CASSLDLGLGEAFF
TRBV3-1/TRBV3-2,TRBJ2-3,TRBD2,-,TGTGCCAGCAGCCAAGACGGGACTAGCCGCATTTTCACAGATACGCAGTATTTT,CASSQDGTSRIFTDTQYF
TRBV6-2/TRBV6-3,TRBJ1-4,-,-,TGTGCCAGCAGTAAGACGATGACGGCCTCGGGGAATGAAAAACTGTTTTTT,CASSKTMTASGNEKLFF
TRBV19,TRBJ1-1,-,-,TGTGCCAGTAGTAACAGGGACACTGAAGCTTTCTTT,CASSNRDTEAFF
TRBV7-8,TRBJ2-5,TRBD2,-,TGTGCCAGCAGCTTAGCGGGGCTAGCGGGGGCCCAAGAGACCCAGTACTTC,CASSLAGLAGAQETQYF
TRBV5-4,TRBJ2-1,-,-,TGTGCCAGCAGCTTAGCCCGGTGGGGCTTAGATGAGCAGTTCTTC,CASSLARWGLDEQFF
TRBV7-2,TRBJ2-3,TRBD2,-,TGTGCCAGCAGCTTAGGCCTAGCGGGGGGCACAGATACGCAGTATTTT,CASSLGLAGGTDTQYF
TRBV9,TRBJ1-6,-,-,TGTGCCAGCAGCGCCCAGGACAGAGTAAATAATTCACCCCTCCACTTT,CASSAQDRVNNSPLHF
TRBV28,TRBJ1-2,TRBD1,-,TGTGCCAGCAGTTTATTCCTCAGGGGGAACTATGGCTACACCTTC,CASSLFLRGNYGYTF
TRBV28,TRBJ1-5,-,-,TGTGCCAGCAGTTTTTTCCTGCGGGGGGCAGGTCAGCCCCAGCATTTT,CASSFFLRGAGQPQHF
TRBV6-5,TRBJ1-2,TRBD1,-,TGTGCCAGCAGTACTTTAACAGGGGGCGATGGCTACACCTTC,CASSTLTGGDGYTF
TRBV19,TRBJ1-2,TRBD1,-,TGTGCCAGTAGTATCCCCCAGGGGGCCAGGGGCTACACCTTC,CASSIPQGARGYTF
TRBV9,TRBJ2-5,TRBD2,-,TGTGCCAGCAGCGTATACGGGGGGGAGGAGACCCAGTACTTC,CASSVYGGEETQYF
TRBV19,TRBJ2-2,TRBD1,-,TGTGCCAGTAGTCCGGGACAGGTTTTTGCCGGGGAGCTGTTTTTT,CASSPGQVFAGELFF
TRBV7-2,TRBJ2-1,-,-,TGTGCCAGCAGCTTGGAGGAGGGATCCAATGAGCAGTTCTTC,CASSLEEGSNEQFF